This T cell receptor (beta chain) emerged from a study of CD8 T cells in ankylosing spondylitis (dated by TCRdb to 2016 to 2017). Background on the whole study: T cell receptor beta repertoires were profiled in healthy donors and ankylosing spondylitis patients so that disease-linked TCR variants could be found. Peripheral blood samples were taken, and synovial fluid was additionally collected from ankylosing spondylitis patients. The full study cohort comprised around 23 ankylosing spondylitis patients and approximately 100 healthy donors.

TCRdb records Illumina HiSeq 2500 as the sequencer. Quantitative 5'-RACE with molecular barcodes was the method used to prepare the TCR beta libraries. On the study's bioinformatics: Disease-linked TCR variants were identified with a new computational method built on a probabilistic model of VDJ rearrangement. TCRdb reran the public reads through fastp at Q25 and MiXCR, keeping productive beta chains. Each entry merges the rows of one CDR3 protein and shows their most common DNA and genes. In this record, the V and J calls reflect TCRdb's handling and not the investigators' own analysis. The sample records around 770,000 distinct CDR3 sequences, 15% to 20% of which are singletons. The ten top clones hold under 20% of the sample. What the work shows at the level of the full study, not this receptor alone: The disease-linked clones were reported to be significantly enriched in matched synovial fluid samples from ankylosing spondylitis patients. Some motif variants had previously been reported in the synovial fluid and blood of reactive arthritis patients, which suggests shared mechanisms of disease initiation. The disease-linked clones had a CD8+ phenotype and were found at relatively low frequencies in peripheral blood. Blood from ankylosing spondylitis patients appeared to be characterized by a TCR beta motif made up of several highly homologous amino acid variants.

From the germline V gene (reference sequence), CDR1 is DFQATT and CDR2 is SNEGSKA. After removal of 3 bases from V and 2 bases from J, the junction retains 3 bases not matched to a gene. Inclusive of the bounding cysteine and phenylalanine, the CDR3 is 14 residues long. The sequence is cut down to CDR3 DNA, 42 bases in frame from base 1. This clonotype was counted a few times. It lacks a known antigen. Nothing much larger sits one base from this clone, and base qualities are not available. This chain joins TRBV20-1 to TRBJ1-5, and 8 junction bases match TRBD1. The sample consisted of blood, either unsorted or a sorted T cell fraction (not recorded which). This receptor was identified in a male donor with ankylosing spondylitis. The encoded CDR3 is CSARDREGNQPQHF. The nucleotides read TGCAGTGCTAGGGACAGGGAGGGCAATCAGCCCCAGCATTTT.